A selection of T cell receptor beta chains follows, all from one sample in a study of blood T cell repertoires in COVID-19. Sequenced by immunoSEQ multiplex PCR; TCRdb stores in-frame clones only, minus some. The sample lists 120,000 to 150,000 clones, over 80% occurring once. The sequenced sample consisted of peripheral blood. These receptors were collected from a woman aged 45-65 years with acute or convalescent COVID-19. The conserved cysteine and the conserved F or W are not part of the CDR3 here. The order of the fields is CDR3 length, J gene, V gene, CDR3 protein.

14,TRBJ2-3,TRBV7-6,ASSLYQRGGTDTQY
11,TRBJ1-1,TRBV6-5,ASRRGRDSEAF
14,TRBJ2-3,TRBV7-3,ASSLTSGGGTDTQY
12,TRBJ2-7,TRBV7-9,ASSFGQGADEQY
12,TRBJ2-7,TRBV7-9,ASSLGLAGYEQY
13,TRBJ2-1,TRBV9,ASSPPLAVYNEQF
13,TRBJ1-1,TRBV19,ASHYRGGGNTEAF
14,TRBJ2-7,TRBV27,ASSLGKDGILYEQY
16,TRBJ2-1,TRBV19,ASSIDSPVGASGNEQF
13,TRBJ2-5,TRBV29-1,SGGTSGLIEETQY
13,TRBJ2-1,TRBV7-9,ASSLVLQRGLGQF
13,TRBJ2-6,TRBV5-1,ASSELNSGANVLT
13,TRBJ1-5,TRBV19,ASSMTGFRNQPQH
12,TRBJ1-2,TRBV9,ASSVAVQGGGYT
14,TRBJ1-3,TRBV29-1,SVEWGGGQPGNTIY
13,TRBJ2-7,TRBV10-2,ASSESLAATYEQY
11,TRBJ2-3,TRBV7-9,ASNSGDADTQY
13,TRBJ1-2,TRBV6-5,ASSYQTANYYGYT
12,TRBJ2-7,TRBV14,ASSPRIQPGQEY
14,TRBJ1-1,TRBV4-1,ASSQASTGVRTEAF
13,TRBJ1-2,TRBV2,ASSEALRTGKGYT
12,TRBJ2-5,TRBV5-1,ASSLTGGDETQY
12,TRBJ1-3,TRBV13,ASSSPQRENTIY
12,TRBJ1-1,TRBV5-1,ASSFQVPSTEAF
14,TRBJ1-5,TRBV18,ASSPDRTWGNQPQH
13,TRBJ2-5,TRBV19,ASSNPGREVETQY
12,TRBJ1-1,TRBV7-9,ASSPTGGDTEAF
13,TRBJ2-7,TRBV9,ASSASTGAAYEQY
11,TRBJ2-3,TRBV18,ASSPSERDTQY
12,TRBJ2-3,TRBV24-1,ATSSDSGTDTQY
12,TRBJ1-5,TRBV28,ASRPDRGGQPQH
12,TRBJ2-2,TRBV7-3,ASSLGRLNGELF
22,TRBJ2-1,TRBV27,ASSLLRGRRRGPRTSIGLNEQF
12,TRBJ2-7,TRBV10-1,ASSARLGIIEQY
14,TRBJ2-1,TRBV6-2/TRBV6-3,ASSYAGQGYYNEQF
12,TRBJ2-7,TRBV7-2,ASSFYAGPYEQY
13,TRBJ2-2,TRBV9,ASSVISGRTGELF
12,TRBJ1-3,TRBV5-6,ASSTTGAGNTIY
12,TRBJ1-1,TRBV2,ASSFAQGSTEAF
11,TRBJ2-4,TRBV7-2,ASSIIRENIQY
13,TRBJ2-7,TRBV5-1,ASSLGGGTAYEQY
11,TRBJ2-1,TRBV30,AWSPGQSYEQF
11,TRBJ1-2,TRBV2,ASTLDSNYGYT
14,TRBJ2-1,TRBV24-1,ATSDAGTSGRNEQF
12,TRBJ1-5,TRBV19,ASSPGPSNQPQH
11,TRBJ1-2,TRBV25-1,ASSIQGGYGYT
12,TRBJ2-5,TRBV28,ASTLRGMGGTQY
12,TRBJ2-1,TRBV7-8,ASSSWTSSDEQF
16,TRBJ2-2,TRBV5-1,ASSLGGLTTLNTGELF
12,TRBJ2-3,TRBV30,ACRLAGVQDTQY
13,TRBJ1-4,TRBV7-2,ASSDGATGLEKLF
12,TRBJ1-3,TRBV5-4,ASSLDNSGNTIY
10,TRBJ1-5,TRBV7-2,ASREGDQPQH
12,TRBJ1-2,TRBV2,ASSEDRNNYGYT
9,TRBJ1-1,TRBV2,ASSAAVLGF
15,TRBJ2-1,TRBV7-9,ASSLASSGGASNEQF
14,TRBJ1-5,TRBV4-1,ASSQPGQGAGQPQH
12,TRBJ2-7,TRBV27,ASSWGQGPSGQY
13,TRBJ2-7,TRBV10-1,ASSAGGQATYEQY